Included here is one T cell receptor (beta chain) sequence, with context. The entry originates in a study of shared clonotypes between healthy human individuals. Measured with immunoSEQ multiplex PCR; TCRdb has only the in-frame clones, and not every one. There are about 580,000 clones in the sample; roughly 98% occur only once, and 0.25% to 0.35% lies in the top ten. The CDR3 is 15 residues long. Trimming cost V 4 bases and J 3 bases; bases outside gene matches: 3. Germline V gives CDR1 SGDLS, CDR2 YYNGEE. Naive CD8 isolation took CD45RO-negative cells positively selected for CCR7 and excluded terminally differentiated effector memory CD45RA+ cells.

The V gene is TRBV9, the J gene TRBJ2-7, with TRBD2 matching over 14 bases. The clonotype originates from a man between 25 and 39 years old in good health. The sample taken for sequencing was naive CD8+ T cells sorted from blood. The CDR3 sequence is CASSTGTSGSYEQYF. The CDR3, as DNA: TGTGCCAGCAGCACCGGGACTAGCGGGAGCTACGAGCAGTACTTC.